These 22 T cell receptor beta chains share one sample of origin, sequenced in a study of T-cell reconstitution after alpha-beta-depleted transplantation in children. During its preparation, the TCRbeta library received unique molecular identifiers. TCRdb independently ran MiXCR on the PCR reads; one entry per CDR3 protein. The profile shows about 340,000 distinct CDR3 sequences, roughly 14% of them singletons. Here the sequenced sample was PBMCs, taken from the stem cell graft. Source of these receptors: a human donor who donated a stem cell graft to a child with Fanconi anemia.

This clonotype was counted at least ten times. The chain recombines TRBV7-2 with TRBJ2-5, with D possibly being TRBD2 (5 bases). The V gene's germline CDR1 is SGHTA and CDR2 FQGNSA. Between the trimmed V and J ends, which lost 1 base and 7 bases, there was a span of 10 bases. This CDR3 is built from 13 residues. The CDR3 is CASSLEAEGTQYF. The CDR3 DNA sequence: TGTGCCAGCAGCTTAGAGGCAGAGGGGACCCAGTACTTC.

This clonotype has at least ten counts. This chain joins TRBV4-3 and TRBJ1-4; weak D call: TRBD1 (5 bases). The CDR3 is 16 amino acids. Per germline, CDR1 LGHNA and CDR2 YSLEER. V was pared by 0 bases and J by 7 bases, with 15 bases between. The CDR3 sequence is CASSQDQPGTFEKLFF. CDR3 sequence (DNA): TGCGCCAGCAGCCAAGATCAGCCGGGGACGTTTGAAAAACTGTTTTTT.

CDR3: CASSTRQGLGYTF. CDR3 coding DNA: TGTGCCAGCAGTACAAGACAGGGTCTAGGCTACACCTTC. The chain combines TRBV27 with TRBJ1-2, with 7 bases identical to TRBD1. This CDR3 has 13 residues. CDR1 and CDR2 (germline): MNHEY, SMNVEV (reference sequence). V dropped 5 bases and J dropped 8; count of bases not matched to a gene: 8.

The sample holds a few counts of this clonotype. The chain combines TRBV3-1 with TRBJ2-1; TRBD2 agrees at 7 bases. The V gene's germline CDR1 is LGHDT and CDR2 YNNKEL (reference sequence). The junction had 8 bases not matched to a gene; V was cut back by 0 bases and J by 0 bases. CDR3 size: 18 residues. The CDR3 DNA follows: TGTGCCAGCAGCCAAGATTGGGAGGGGCCCTCCTCCTACAATGAGCAGTTCTTC. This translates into CASSQDWEGPSSYNEQFF.

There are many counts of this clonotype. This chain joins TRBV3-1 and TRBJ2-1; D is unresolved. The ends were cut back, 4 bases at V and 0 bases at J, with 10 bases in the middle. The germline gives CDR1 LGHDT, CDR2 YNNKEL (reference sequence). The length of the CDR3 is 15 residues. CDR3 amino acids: CASSRPQVSYNEQFF. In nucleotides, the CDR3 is TGTGCCAGCAGCCGCCCCCAAGTCTCCTACAATGAGCAGTTCTTC.

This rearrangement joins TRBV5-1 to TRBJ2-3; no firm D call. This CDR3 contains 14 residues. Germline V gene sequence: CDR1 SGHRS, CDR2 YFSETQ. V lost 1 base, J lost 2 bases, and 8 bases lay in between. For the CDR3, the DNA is TGCGCCAGCAGCTTGCCCATGACCACAGATACGCAGTATTTT. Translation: CASSLPMTTDTQYF.

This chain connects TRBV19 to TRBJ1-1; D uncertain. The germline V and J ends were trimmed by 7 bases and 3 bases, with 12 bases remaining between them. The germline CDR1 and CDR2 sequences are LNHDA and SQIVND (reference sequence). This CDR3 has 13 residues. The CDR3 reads CASMREGYTEAFF. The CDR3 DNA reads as TGTGCCAGTATGAGGGAAGGATACACTGAAGCTTTCTTT.

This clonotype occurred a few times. The CDR3 loop is CASSLEGTGANVLTF. In DNA, the CDR3 is TGTGCCAGCAGCTTGGAGGGTACTGGGGCCAACGTCCTGACTTTC. The chain links TRBV6-1 to TRBJ2-6, with D possibly TRBD2 on 6 matching bases. This CDR3 spans 15 amino acids. Trimming shortened V by 6 bases and J by 2 bases, and 11 bases separated the two germline ends. Germline-derived CDR1 and CDR2 are MNHNS and SASEGT.

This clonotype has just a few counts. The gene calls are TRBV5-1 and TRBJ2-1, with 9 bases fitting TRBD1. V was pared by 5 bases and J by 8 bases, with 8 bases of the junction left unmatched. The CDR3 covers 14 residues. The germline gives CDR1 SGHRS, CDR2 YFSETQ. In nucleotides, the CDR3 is TGCGCCAGCAGGCCTACAGGGGGCATGGATGAGCAGTTCTTC. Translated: CASRPTGGMDEQFF.

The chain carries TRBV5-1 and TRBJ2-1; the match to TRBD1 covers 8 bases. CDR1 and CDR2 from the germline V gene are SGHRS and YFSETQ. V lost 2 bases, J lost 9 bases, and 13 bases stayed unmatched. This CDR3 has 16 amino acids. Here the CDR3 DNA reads TGCGCCAGCAGCTTAAGGGACAGGTCGCTTGCAGTTGAGCAGTTCTTC. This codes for CASSLRDRSLAVEQFF.

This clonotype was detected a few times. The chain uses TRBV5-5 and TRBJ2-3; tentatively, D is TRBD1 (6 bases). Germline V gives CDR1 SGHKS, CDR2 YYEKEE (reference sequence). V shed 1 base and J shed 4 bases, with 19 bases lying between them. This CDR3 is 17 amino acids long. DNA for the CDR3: TGTGCCAGCAGCTTGATACCGACAGGATTAGCCCCAGATACGCAGTATTTT. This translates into CASSLIPTGLAPDTQYF.

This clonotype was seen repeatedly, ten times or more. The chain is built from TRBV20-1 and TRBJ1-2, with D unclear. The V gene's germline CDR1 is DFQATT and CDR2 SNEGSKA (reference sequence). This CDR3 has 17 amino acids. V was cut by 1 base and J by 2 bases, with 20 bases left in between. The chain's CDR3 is CSARVAQVLLSNYGYTF. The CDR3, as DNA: TGCAGTGCTAGAGTGGCCCAGGTTCTTTTATCGAACTATGGCTACACCTTC.

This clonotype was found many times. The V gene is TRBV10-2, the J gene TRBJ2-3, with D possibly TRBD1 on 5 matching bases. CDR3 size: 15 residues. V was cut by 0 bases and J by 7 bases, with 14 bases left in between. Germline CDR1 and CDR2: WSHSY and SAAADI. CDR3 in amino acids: CASSESTTGFHTQYF. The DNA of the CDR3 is TGCGCCAGCAGTGAGTCTACCACAGGTTTCCATACGCAGTATTTT.

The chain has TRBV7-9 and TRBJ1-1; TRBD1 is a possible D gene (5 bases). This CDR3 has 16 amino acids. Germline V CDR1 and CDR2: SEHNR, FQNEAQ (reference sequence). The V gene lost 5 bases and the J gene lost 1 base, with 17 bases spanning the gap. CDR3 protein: CASSPGGDLQNTEAFF. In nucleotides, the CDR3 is TGTGCCAGCAGCCCCGGGGGAGACCTTCAGAACACTGAAGCTTTCTTT.

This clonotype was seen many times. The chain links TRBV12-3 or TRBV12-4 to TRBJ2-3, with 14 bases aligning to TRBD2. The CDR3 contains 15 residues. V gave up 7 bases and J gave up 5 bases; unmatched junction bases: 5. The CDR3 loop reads CASTPGTSGGDTQYF. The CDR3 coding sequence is TGTGCCAGCACCCCCGGGACTAGCGGGGGAGATACGCAGTATTTT.

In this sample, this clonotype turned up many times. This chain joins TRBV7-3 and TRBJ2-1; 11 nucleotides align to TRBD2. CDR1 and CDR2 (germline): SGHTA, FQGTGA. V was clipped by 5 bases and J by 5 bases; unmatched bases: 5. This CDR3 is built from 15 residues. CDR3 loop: CASSLLAGGNNEQFF. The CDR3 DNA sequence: TGTGCCAGCAGCCTGCTAGCGGGGGGCAACAATGAGCAGTTCTTC.

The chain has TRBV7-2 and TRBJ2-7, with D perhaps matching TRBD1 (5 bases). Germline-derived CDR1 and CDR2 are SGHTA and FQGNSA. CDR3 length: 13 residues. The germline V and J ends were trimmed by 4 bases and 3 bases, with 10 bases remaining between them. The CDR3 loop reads CASSSDRYYEQYF. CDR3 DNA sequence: TGTGCCAGCAGCTCCGACAGATACTACGAGCAGTACTTC.

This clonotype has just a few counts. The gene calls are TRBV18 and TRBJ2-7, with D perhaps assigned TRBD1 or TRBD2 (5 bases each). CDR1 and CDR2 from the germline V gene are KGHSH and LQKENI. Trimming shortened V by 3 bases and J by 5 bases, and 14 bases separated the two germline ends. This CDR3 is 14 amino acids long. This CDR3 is CASSPSGGEHEQYV. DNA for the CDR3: TGTGCCAGCTCACCCTCTGGGGGTGAACACGAGCAGTACGTC.

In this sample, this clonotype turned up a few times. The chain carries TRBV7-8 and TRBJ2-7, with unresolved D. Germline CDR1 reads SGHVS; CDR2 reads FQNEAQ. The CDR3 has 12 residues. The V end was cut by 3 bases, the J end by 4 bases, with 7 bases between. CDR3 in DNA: TGTGCCAGCAGCTTTGTGGGTTACGAGCAGTACTTC. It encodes CASSFVGYEQYF.

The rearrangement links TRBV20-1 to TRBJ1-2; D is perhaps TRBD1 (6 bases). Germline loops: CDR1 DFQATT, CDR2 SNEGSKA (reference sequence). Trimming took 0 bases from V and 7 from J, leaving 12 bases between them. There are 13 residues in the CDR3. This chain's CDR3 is CSAREQGLGGYTF. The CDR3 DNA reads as TGCAGTGCTAGAGAACAGGGCCTAGGTGGCTACACCTTC.

The CDR3 DNA is TGCGCCAGCAGCTTCTCCCCGGACCTTTCCGAGCAGTACTTC. It is translated as CASSFSPDLSEQYF. The chain is built from TRBV5-1 and TRBJ2-7, with unresolved D. The CDR3 has 14 residues. Trimming removed 2 bases from V and 6 bases from J, with 15 bases in between. Looked up from germline, CDR1 is SGHRS and CDR2 is YFSETQ. Filled out from reference TRBV5-1 and TRBJ2-7, the complete variable domain reads KAGVTQTPRYLIKTRGQQVTLSCSPISGHRSVSWYQQTPGQGLQFLFEYFSETQRNKGNFPGRFSGRQFSNSRSEMNVSTLELGDSALYLCASSFSPDLSEQYFGPGTRLTVT.

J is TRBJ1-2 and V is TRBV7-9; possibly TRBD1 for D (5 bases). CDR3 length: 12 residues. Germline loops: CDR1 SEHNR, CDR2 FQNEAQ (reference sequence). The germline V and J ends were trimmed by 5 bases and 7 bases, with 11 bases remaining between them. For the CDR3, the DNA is TGTGCCAGCAGCCCCGGGGCCGGTGGCTACACCTTC. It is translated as CASSPGAGGYTF. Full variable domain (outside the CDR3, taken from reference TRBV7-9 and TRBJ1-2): DTGVSQNPRHKITKRGQNVTFRCDPISEHNRLYWYRQTLGQGPEFLTYFQNEAQLEKSRLLSDRFSAERPKGSFSTLEIQRTEQGDSAMYLCASSPGAGGYTFGSGTRLTVV.